The sequence of this T cell receptor beta chain was determined in a study of blood T cell repertoires in COVID-19. Recovered participants had two consecutive negative NP/OP PCR tests, healthcare professional clearance, or symptom resolution. Libraries were prepared by immunoSEQ multiplex PCR; TCRdb keeps only in-frame clonotypes and omits some of them. The profile shows over 400,000 clones, around nine tenths of them singletons. Trimming removed 2 bases from V and 1 base from J, with 9 bases in between. The V gene's germline CDR1 is SGHNT and CDR2 YENEEA. This CDR3 has 14 amino acids. This clonotype was obtained from a woman aged 55-75 years who had recovered from COVID-19. V and J are TRBV11-3 and TRBJ2-7, with D possibly matching TRBD2 (5 bases). Source material: PBMCs or T cells enriched from blood (not recorded which). CDR3 nucleotide sequence: TGTGCCAGCAGCTTACCCGGGGTATCCTACGAGCAGTACGTC. It is translated as CASSLPGVSYEQYV.